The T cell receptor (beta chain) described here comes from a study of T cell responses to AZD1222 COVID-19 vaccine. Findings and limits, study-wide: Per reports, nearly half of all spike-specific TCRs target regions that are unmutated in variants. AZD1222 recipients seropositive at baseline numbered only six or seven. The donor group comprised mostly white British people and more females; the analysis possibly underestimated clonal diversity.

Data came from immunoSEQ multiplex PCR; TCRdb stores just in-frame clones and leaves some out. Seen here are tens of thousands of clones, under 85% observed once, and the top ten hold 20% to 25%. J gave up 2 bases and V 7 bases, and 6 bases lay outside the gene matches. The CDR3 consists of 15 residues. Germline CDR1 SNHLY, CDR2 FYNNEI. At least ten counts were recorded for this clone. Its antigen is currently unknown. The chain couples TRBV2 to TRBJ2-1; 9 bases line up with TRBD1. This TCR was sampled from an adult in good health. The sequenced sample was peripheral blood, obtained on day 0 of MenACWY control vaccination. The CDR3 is CASTTGDRAYNEQFF. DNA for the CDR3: TGTGCCAGCACTACAGGGGACAGGGCCTACAATGAGCAGTTCTTC.